This T cell receptor (beta chain) comes out of a study of blood T cells in healthy people across ages. This CDR3 is built from 15 residues. Deletions cut 6 bases from V and 4 bases from J, with 17 bases between. The individuals who served as donors were healthy Caucasians living in Russia, aged about 6 to 100. Every donor gave ten milliliters of peripheral blood. Combining a sample-barcoded 5' primer with a J-beta primer mix, a second PCR ran for roughly 7 to 11 cycles. TCRdb recomputed calls from the 5' RACE reads with MiXCR, one row per CDR3 protein. The data contain some 860,000 distinct CDR3 sequences, more than 55% of them singletons.

The rearrangement links TRBV12-3 or TRBV12-4 to TRBJ2-3, with D possibly TRBD1 on 5 matching bases. This TCR was sampled from a man in his forties in good health. Specimen: blood. The CDR3 DNA is TGTGCCAGCAGCATTTACAGACAGTCCGCAGATACGCAGTATTTT. Residues: CASSIYRQSADTQYF.